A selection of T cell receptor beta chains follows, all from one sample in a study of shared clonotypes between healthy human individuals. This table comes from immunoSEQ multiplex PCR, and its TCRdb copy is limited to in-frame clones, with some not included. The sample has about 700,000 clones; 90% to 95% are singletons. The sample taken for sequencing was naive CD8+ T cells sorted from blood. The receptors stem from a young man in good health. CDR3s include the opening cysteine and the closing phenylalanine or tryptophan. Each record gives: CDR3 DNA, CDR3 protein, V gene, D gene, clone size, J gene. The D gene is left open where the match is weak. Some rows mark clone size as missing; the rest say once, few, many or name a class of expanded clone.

CDR3nt: TGCGCCAGCAGCCCTCTTGGAGACTATAATGAAAAACTGTTTTTT; CDR3aa: CASSPLGDYNEKLFF; v_gene: TRBV4-1; d_gene: .; abundance: .; j_gene: TRBJ1-4
CDR3nt: TGTGCCAGTAGTCTTCGTCCCGGGACAGGGGTCGCTAACTATGGCTACACCTTC; CDR3aa: CASSLRPGTGVANYGYTF; v_gene: TRBV19; d_gene: TRBD1; abundance: .; j_gene: TRBJ1-2
CDR3nt: TGTGCCAGCAGCAAGACAGGGGCTAACAATCAGCCCCAGCATTTT; CDR3aa: CASSKTGANNQPQHF; v_gene: TRBV9; d_gene: TRBD1; abundance: .; j_gene: TRBJ1-5
CDR3nt: TGTGCCAGCAGCTTAAAGCGGAGGGAGGCGGGGGGTTTCAATGAGCAGTTCTTC; CDR3aa: CASSLKRREAGGFNEQFF; v_gene: TRBV7-7; d_gene: TRBD2; abundance: .; j_gene: TRBJ2-1
CDR3nt: TGTGCCAGCAGTTACTCAGGGTTCGCTGAAGCTTTCTTT; CDR3aa: CASSYSGFAEAFF; v_gene: TRBV6-6; d_gene: .; abundance: .; j_gene: TRBJ1-1
CDR3nt: TGTGCCAGCAGCAGAACGACAGGGGTTGGCACAGATACGCAGTATTTT; CDR3aa: CASSRTTGVGTDTQYF; v_gene: TRBV5-6; d_gene: TRBD1; abundance: .; j_gene: TRBJ2-3
CDR3nt: TGTGCCAGCAGCTTCGGACAGGGTGAGACTGAAGCTTTCTTT; CDR3aa: CASSFGQGETEAFF; v_gene: TRBV7-9; d_gene: TRBD1; abundance: .; j_gene: TRBJ1-1
CDR3nt: TGTGCCAGCAGCCAAATGGGAGGGCCCCCGTTCTTC; CDR3aa: CASSQMGGPPFF; v_gene: TRBV7-6; d_gene: TRBD2; abundance: .; j_gene: TRBJ2-1
CDR3nt: TGCGCCAGCAGCTCAGGACAGGGAGTAGATACGCAGTATTTT; CDR3aa: CASSSGQGVDTQYF; v_gene: TRBV5-1; d_gene: TRBD1; abundance: .; j_gene: TRBJ2-3
CDR3nt: TGCGCCAGCAGCCCACGCCAGGACTCTGGAAACACCATATATTTT; CDR3aa: CASSPRQDSGNTIYF; v_gene: TRBV4-1; d_gene: .; abundance: .; j_gene: TRBJ1-3
CDR3nt: TGTGCCAGCAGCTCTCCGGGTAACAATGAGCAGTTCTTC; CDR3aa: CASSSPGNNEQFF; v_gene: TRBV11-2; d_gene: .; abundance: .; j_gene: TRBJ2-1
CDR3nt: TGCGCCAGCAGCCAAGGGGGAGCCTACGAGCAGTACTTC; CDR3aa: CASSQGGAYEQYF; v_gene: TRBV4-1; d_gene: .; abundance: .; j_gene: TRBJ2-7
CDR3nt: TGTGCCAGCAGCCAGGCTCCGGGACAGGGGGCGGAGGAGCAGTACTTC; CDR3aa: CASSQAPGQGAEEQYF; v_gene: TRBV14; d_gene: TRBD1; abundance: .; j_gene: TRBJ2-7
CDR3nt: TGTGCCAGCTCACCCGTAGGACAGGGGGCGTTCGACACTGAAGCTTTCTTT; CDR3aa: CASSPVGQGAFDTEAFF; v_gene: TRBV18; d_gene: TRBD1; abundance: .; j_gene: TRBJ1-1
CDR3nt: TGTGCCAGCAGCTTAGCGGGCCAAAACATGAACAATGAGCAGTTCTTC; CDR3aa: CASSLAGQNMNNEQFF; v_gene: TRBV11-2; d_gene: .; abundance: .; j_gene: TRBJ2-1
CDR3nt: TGCGCCAGCAGCGCGACAGGGGGCTGGGATGAGCAGTTCTTC; CDR3aa: CASSATGGWDEQFF; v_gene: TRBV5-1; d_gene: TRBD1; abundance: .; j_gene: TRBJ2-1
CDR3nt: TGCGCCAGCAGCCAAGATCTCTATAGTTCGACTAGCGGGGGCAATGAGCAGTTCTTC; CDR3aa: CASSQDLYSSTSGGNEQFF; v_gene: TRBV4-3; d_gene: TRBD2; abundance: .; j_gene: TRBJ2-1
CDR3nt: TGCGCCAGCAGTGAGAGGGTAGCGGGGCACACAGATACGCAGTATTTT; CDR3aa: CASSERVAGHTDTQYF; v_gene: TRBV10-2; d_gene: TRBD2; abundance: .; j_gene: TRBJ2-3
CDR3nt: TGTGCCAGCAGTGAAGCAGGTATCTCCTACGAGCAGTACTTC; CDR3aa: CASSEAGISYEQYF; v_gene: TRBV6-1; d_gene: .; abundance: .; j_gene: TRBJ2-7
CDR3nt: TGTGCCAGTAGCGAGAGGACAGGGGGTTTGGATGAGCAGTTCTTC; CDR3aa: CASSERTGGLDEQFF; v_gene: TRBV19; d_gene: TRBD1; abundance: .; j_gene: TRBJ2-1
CDR3nt: TGTGCCAGCAGCCCCACTGAAGCTTTCTTT; CDR3aa: CASSPTEAFF; v_gene: TRBV9; d_gene: .; abundance: once; j_gene: TRBJ1-1
CDR3nt: TGTGCCAGTAGTATAAGGTTCTCTGGAAACACCATATATTTT; CDR3aa: CASSIRFSGNTIYF; v_gene: TRBV19; d_gene: .; abundance: .; j_gene: TRBJ1-3
CDR3nt: TGTGCCAGCAGCAGACTAGCGGGAGGTGACGCGGAGACCCAGTACTTC; CDR3aa: CASSRLAGGDAETQYF; v_gene: TRBV7-9; d_gene: TRBD2; abundance: .; j_gene: TRBJ2-5
CDR3nt: TGTGCCAGCGGAGGGAACACTGAAGCTTTCTTT; CDR3aa: CASGGNTEAFF; v_gene: TRBV9; d_gene: .; abundance: .; j_gene: TRBJ1-1
CDR3nt: TGTGCCAGCAGCGGACAAGTTTCCACTGAAGCTTTCTTT; CDR3aa: CASSGQVSTEAFF; v_gene: TRBV9; d_gene: .; abundance: .; j_gene: TRBJ1-1
CDR3nt: TGTGCCAGCAGCGATCTATTAGGAGGCGAGCAGTACTTC; CDR3aa: CASSDLLGGEQYF; v_gene: TRBV11-3; d_gene: .; abundance: .; j_gene: TRBJ2-7
CDR3nt: TGTGCCAGCAGTTTGTTCCCGCGAGATGAGCAGTTCTTC; CDR3aa: CASSLFPRDEQFF; v_gene: TRBV28; d_gene: .; abundance: .; j_gene: TRBJ2-1
CDR3nt: TGTGCCAGCAGCCAGGGACTAGCGGCCTACGAGCAGTACTTC; CDR3aa: CASSQGLAAYEQYF; v_gene: TRBV28; d_gene: TRBD2; abundance: .; j_gene: TRBJ2-7
CDR3nt: TGTGCCATCAGTGCGGGGGGGGATGAAAAACTGTTTTTT; CDR3aa: CAISAGGDEKLFF; v_gene: TRBV10-3; d_gene: .; abundance: .; j_gene: TRBJ1-4
CDR3nt: TGTGCCAGCAGCTTGTTCAGGGGACGCACAGATACGCAGTATTTT; CDR3aa: CASSLFRGRTDTQYF; v_gene: TRBV5-6; d_gene: .; abundance: .; j_gene: TRBJ2-3
CDR3nt: TGCAGCGCCGTACAGGGGAACACTGAAGCTTTCTTT; CDR3aa: CSAVQGNTEAFF; v_gene: TRBV29-1; d_gene: .; abundance: .; j_gene: TRBJ1-1
CDR3nt: TGTGCCAGCAGTTTAACGCCTAGCTCCTACGAGCAGTACTTC; CDR3aa: CASSLTPSSYEQYF; v_gene: TRBV28; d_gene: .; abundance: .; j_gene: TRBJ2-7
CDR3nt: TGTGCCAGCAGTGGCGGGACATATGGAAACACCATATATTTT; CDR3aa: CASSGGTYGNTIYF; v_gene: TRBV28; d_gene: .; abundance: .; j_gene: TRBJ1-3
CDR3nt: TGTGCCAGCAGCCCGATTATCATTCGTGGACAGGGAGACGACGAGCAGTACTTC; CDR3aa: CASSPIIIRGQGDDEQYF; v_gene: TRBV7-9; d_gene: TRBD1; abundance: .; j_gene: TRBJ2-7
CDR3nt: TGCGCCAGCAGCCAAGGGATTGACAATGAGCAGTTCTTC; CDR3aa: CASSQGIDNEQFF; v_gene: TRBV4-3; d_gene: .; abundance: .; j_gene: TRBJ2-1
CDR3nt: TGCGCCAGCAGCCAAGGACTAGCGGCCTCCTACGAGCAGTATTTC; CDR3aa: CASSQGLAASYEQYF; v_gene: TRBV4-1; d_gene: TRBD2; abundance: .; j_gene: TRBJ2-7
CDR3nt: TGCGCCAGCAGCCACCTATTTAGCGGGGGAATTAGAGATACGCAGTATTTT; CDR3aa: CASSHLFSGGIRDTQYF; v_gene: TRBV4-1; d_gene: TRBD2; abundance: .; j_gene: TRBJ2-3
CDR3nt: TGTGCCAGCAGCTCCGTTCTTACCATGGTGGACACTGAAGCTTTCTTT; CDR3aa: CASSSVLTMVDTEAFF; v_gene: TRBV7-9; d_gene: .; abundance: .; j_gene: TRBJ1-1
CDR3nt: TGTGCCAGCAGTTTATCAAAAATCGGACCGGGACAGGAGAACACTGAAGCTTTCTTT; CDR3aa: CASSLSKIGPGQENTEAFF; v_gene: TRBV28; d_gene: TRBD1; abundance: .; j_gene: TRBJ1-1
CDR3nt: TGTGCCAGCAGCTTGGACAGGACGAGCACAGATACGCAGTATTTT; CDR3aa: CASSLDRTSTDTQYF; v_gene: TRBV5-6; d_gene: .; abundance: .; j_gene: TRBJ2-3
CDR3nt: TGTGCCAGCAGTTTATTGGGGACAGTACCTTGGCATTTT; CDR3aa: CASSLLGTVPWHF; v_gene: TRBV27; d_gene: TRBD1; abundance: .; j_gene: TRBJ1-5
CDR3nt: TGTGCCAGCACTAGAGGATCCCAAGAGACCCAGTACTTC; CDR3aa: CASTRGSQETQYF; v_gene: TRBV7-9; d_gene: .; abundance: .; j_gene: TRBJ2-5
CDR3nt: TGTGCCAGCAGCTCCCTACAACAGGGAATCTATGGCTACACCTTC; CDR3aa: CASSSLQQGIYGYTF; v_gene: TRBV5-5; d_gene: .; abundance: .; j_gene: TRBJ1-2